The clone carrying this T cell receptor beta chain has at least ten counts. V gave up 3 bases and J gave up 6 bases; unmatched junction bases: 5. The CDR3 contains 14 residues. Germline V gene lookup returns CDR1 SGHAT and CDR2 FQNNGV. The sample belongs to a study of T-cell reconstitution after alpha-beta-depleted transplantation in children. Unique molecular identifiers tagged the TCRbeta library. TCRdb passed the PCR reads through MiXCR, listing each CDR3 protein once. Counted here are roughly 500,000 distinct CDR3 sequences, around 13% occurring once; the ten biggest clones make up roughly 5.4%. This chain uses TRBV11-2 with TRBJ2-1; the match to TRBD1 covers 7 bases. The origin of this receptor is a human donor who donated a stem cell graft to a child with combined immunodeficiency. The sample in question was PBMCs from the stem cell graft donor, obtained from the stem cell graft. The CDR3 reads CASSFAPGGNEQFF. The CDR3 DNA follows: TGTGCCAGCAGCTTCGCCCCAGGGGGCAATGAGCAGTTCTTC.